This record covers a single T cell receptor beta chain. Antigen specificity is unknown. Assay: immunoSEQ multiplex PCR; the TCRdb copy retains only in-frame clones and omits some. The data show roughly 32,000 clones, about four fifths seen once. The data stem from a study of T cells in narcolepsy. For the study at large: Healthy controls were enrolled alongside patients with narcolepsy type 1 or type 2.

Study observations and caveats: In some patient and control memory CD4+ samples, autoreactive clones were absent. Healthy controls reportedly lacked the autoreactive clonotypes serially found in patients' blood. Autoreactive HCRT-specific and TRIB2-specific clonotypes were marked in same-patient CSF-versus-blood CD4+ comparisons.

CDR3 length: 18 amino acids. Unmatched junction bases numbered 10, after V lost 2 bases and J lost 0 bases. Germline loops: CDR1 SGHNT, CDR2 YYREEE (reference sequence). V usage is TRBV5-4 and J usage is TRBJ1-4, with 7 bases fitting TRBD1. The receptor was isolated from a human donor with narcolepsy. Material: CD45RA- memory CD4+ T cells from PBMCs. CDR3 nucleotides: TGTGCCAGCAGCTTATTCGGCAGGGGGAGTACAACTAATGAAAAACTGTTTTTT. Its protein is CASSLFGRGSTTNEKLFF.